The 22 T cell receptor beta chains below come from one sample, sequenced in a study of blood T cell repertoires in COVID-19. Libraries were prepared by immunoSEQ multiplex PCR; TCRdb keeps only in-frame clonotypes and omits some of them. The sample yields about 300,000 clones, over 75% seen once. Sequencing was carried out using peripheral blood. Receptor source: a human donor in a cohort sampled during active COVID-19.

The CDR3 sequence is CASSPVGAEAFF. CDR3 sequence (DNA): TGTGCCAGCAGCCCCGTAGGGGCTGAAGCTTTCTTT. The genes are TRBV12-3 or TRBV12-4 and TRBJ1-1; D might be TRBD1 (5 bases). V dropped 6 bases and J dropped 6 bases, with 11 bases sitting between them. The CDR3 covers 12 residues.

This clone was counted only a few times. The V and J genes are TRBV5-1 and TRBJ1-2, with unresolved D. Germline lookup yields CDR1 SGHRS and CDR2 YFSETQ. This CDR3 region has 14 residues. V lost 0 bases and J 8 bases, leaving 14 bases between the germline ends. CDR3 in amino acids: CASSLAAQARGYTF. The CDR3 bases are TGCGCCAGCAGCTTGGCCGCCCAAGCTCGAGGCTACACCTTC.

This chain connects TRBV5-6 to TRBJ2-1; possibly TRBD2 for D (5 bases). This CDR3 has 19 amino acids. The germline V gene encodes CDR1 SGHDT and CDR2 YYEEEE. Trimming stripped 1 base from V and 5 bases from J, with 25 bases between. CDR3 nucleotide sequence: TGTGCCAGCAGCTTGAGGTTTGGAAGTGGAGGCGGTATCCACAATGAGCAGTTCTTC. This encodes CASSLRFGSGGGIHNEQFF.

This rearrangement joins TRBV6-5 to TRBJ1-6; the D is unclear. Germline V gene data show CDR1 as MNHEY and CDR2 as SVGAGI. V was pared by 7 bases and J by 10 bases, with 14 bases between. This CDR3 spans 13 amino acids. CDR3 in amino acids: CASTTTQFSPLHF. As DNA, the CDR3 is TGTGCCAGCACGACAACTCAGTTCTCACCCCTCCACTTT.

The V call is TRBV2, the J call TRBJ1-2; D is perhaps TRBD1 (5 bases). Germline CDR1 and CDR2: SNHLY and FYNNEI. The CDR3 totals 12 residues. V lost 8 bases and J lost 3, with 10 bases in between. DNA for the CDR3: TGTGCCAGCTCGGGGGGTGACTATGGCTACACCTTC. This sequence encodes CASSGGDYGYTF.

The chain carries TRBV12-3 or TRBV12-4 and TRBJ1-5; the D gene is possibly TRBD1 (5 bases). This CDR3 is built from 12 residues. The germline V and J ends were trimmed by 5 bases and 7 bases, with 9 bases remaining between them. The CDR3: CASSQGGQPQHF. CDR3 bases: TGTGCCAGCAGTCAGGGAGGACAGCCCCAGCATTTT.

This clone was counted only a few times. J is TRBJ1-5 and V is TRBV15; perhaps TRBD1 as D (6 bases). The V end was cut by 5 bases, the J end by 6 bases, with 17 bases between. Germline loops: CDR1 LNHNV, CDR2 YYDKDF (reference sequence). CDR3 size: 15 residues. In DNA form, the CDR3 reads TGTGCCACCAGCGGGGCGGGGGCGATAGGTCAGCCCCAGCATTTT. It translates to CATSGAGAIGQPQHF.

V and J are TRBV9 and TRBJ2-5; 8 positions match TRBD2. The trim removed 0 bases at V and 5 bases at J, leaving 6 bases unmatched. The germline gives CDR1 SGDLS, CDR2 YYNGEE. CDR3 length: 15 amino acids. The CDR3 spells CASSVAGGLRETQYF. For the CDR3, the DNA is TGTGCCAGCAGCGTAGCGGGAGGGCTCAGGGAGACCCAGTACTTC.

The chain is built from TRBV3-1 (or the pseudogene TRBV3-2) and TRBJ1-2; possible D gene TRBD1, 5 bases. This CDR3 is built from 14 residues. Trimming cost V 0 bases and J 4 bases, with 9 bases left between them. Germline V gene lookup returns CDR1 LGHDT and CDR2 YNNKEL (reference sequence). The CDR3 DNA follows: TGTGCCAGCAGCCAAGATGCGGGGGGCTATGGCTACACCTTC. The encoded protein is CASSQDAGGYGYTF.

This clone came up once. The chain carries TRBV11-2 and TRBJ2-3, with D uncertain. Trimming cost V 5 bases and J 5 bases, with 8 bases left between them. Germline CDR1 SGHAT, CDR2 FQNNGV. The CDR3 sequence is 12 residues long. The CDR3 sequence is CASSPSVDTQYF. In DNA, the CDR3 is TGTGCCAGCAGCCCAAGCGTAGATACGCAGTATTTT.

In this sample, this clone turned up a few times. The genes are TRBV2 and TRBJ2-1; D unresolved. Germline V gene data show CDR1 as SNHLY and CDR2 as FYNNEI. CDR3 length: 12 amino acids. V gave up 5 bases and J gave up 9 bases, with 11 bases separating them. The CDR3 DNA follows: TGTGCCAGCAGTACTCCCCGGAGTGAGCAGTTCTTC. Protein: CASSTPRSEQFF.

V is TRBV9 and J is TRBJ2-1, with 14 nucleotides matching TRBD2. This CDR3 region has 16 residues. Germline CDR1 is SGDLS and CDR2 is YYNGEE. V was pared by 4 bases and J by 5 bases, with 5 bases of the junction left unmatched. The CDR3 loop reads CASSPGLAGAHNEQFF. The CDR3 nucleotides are TGTGCCAGCAGCCCGGGACTAGCGGGAGCCCACAATGAGCAGTTCTTC.

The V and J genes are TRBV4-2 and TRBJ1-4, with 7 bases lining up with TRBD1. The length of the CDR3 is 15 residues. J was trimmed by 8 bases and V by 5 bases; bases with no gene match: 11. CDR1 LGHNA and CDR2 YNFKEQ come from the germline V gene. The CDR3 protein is CASSREGAQGEKLFF. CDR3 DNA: TGTGCCAGCAGCAGAGAGGGGGCCCAGGGGGAAAAACTGTTTTTT.

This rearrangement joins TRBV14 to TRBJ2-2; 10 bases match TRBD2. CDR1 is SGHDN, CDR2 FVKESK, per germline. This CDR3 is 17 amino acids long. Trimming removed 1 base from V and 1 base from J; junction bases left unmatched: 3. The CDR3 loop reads CASSQGRTSGNTGELFF. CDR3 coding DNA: TGTGCCAGCAGCCAAGGGCGGACTAGCGGGAACACCGGGGAGCTGTTTTTT.

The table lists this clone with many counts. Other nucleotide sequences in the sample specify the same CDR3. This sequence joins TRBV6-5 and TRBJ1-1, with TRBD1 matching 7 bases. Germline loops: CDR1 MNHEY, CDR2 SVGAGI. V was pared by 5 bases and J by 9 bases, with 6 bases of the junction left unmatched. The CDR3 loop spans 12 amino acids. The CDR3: CASSPRGGQAFF. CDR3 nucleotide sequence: TGTGCCAGCAGTCCAAGAGGGGGCCAAGCTTTCTTT.

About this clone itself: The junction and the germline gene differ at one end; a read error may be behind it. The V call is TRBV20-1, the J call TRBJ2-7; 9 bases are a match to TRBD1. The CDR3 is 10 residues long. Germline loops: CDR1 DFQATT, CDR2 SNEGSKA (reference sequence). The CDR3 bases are TGCAGTGCTAGAGCGGGCGGACAGGGGTTC. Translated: CSARAGGQGF.

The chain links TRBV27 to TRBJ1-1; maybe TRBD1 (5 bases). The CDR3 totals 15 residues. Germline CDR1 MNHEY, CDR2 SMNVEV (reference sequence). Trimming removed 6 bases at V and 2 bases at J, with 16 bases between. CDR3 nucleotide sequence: TGTGCCAGCAGACCTAGCCGGGGGTCCAACACTGAAGCTTTCTTT. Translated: CASRPSRGSNTEAFF.

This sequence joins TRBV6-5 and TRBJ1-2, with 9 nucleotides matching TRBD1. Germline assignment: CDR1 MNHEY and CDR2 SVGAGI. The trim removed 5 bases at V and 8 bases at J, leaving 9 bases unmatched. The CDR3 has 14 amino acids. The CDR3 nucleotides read TGTGCCAGCAGTATTCCCGGGACAGGGTACGGCTACACCTTC. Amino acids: CASSIPGTGYGYTF.

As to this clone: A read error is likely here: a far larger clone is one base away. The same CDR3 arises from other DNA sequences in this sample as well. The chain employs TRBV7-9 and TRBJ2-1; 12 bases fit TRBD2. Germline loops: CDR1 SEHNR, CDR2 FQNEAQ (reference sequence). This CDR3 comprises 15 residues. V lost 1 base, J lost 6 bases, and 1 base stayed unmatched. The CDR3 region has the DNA TGTGCCAGCAGCTTAGGACTAGCGGGAGTCAATGAGCAGTTCTTC. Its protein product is CASSLGLAGVNEQFF.

CDR3 sequence (DNA): TGTGCCAGCAGCTTAGTACTAGCGGGAAATTTCCCACCCACAGATACGCAGTATTTT. Residues: CASSLVLAGNFPPTDTQYF. The rearrangement joins TRBV7-2 to TRBJ2-3; 10 bases map to TRBD2. There are 19 residues in the CDR3. The germline gives CDR1 SGHTA, CDR2 FQGNSA. V shed 1 base, J shed 2 bases, and the junction held 12 bases outside the gene matches.

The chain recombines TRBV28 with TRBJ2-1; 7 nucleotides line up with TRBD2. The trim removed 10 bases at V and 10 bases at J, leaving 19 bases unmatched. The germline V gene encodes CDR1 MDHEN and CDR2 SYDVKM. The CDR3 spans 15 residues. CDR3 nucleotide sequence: TGTGCCACCACCCCTTATGCGGGAGAGTCTCGGGAGCAGTTCTTC. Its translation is CATTPYAGESREQFF.

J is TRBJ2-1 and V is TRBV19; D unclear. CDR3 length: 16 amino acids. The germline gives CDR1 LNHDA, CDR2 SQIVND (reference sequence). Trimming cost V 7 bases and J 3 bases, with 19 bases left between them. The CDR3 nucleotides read TGTGCCAGTACCCAGAGCTCAGCGAACATCTACAATGAGCAGTTCTTC. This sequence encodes CASTQSSANIYNEQFF.